Below, 22 T cell receptor beta chains from the same sample are listed, as sequenced in a study of regulatory T cells in long-lasting Graves disease. Sample time point: newly diagnosed GD, antithyroid drugs for less than 3 months. PBMC RNA served as the TCR library source. Sequencing libraries for TCR beta were prepared with iRepertoire HTBI primers and Arm-PCR of CDR3 regions. TCRdb processed the multiplex PCR reads anew with MiXCR; each CDR3 protein has one entry. Of a few hundred thousand distinct CDR3 sequences in the sample, around an eighth were seen once. A further study also used this sample, focusing on T cells in Graves' hyperthyroidism and ophthalmopathy.

The sample was peripheral blood mononuclear cells (PBMCs), taken at new diagnosis, from a patient treated with antithyroid drugs. These receptors were obtained from a man between 25 and 39 years old with Graves disease.

This clonotype came up many times. The chain has TRBV29-1 and TRBJ2-2; possibly TRBD1 for D (5 bases). CDR1 is SQVTM, CDR2 ANQGSEA, per germline. The CDR3 contains 14 residues. Between the trimmed V and J ends, which lost 6 bases and 1 base, there was a span of 12 bases. The CDR3 nucleotides read TGCAGCGTGTCCCTCGGACAGAACACCGGGGAGCTGTTTTTT. This translates into CSVSLGQNTGELFF.

A note on this clonotype: A much larger clone is a single base away; this may be a read error. The chain has TRBV7-2 and TRBJ2-7; tentatively, D is TRBD2 (5 bases). This CDR3 region has 15 residues. The ends were cut back, 0 bases at V and 3 bases at J, with 12 bases in the middle. Germline assignment: CDR1 SGHTA and CDR2 FQGNSA. CDR3 amino acids: CASSLAWRQDYEQYF. Here the CDR3 DNA reads TGTGCCAGCAGCTTAGCTTGGAGGCAAGACTACGAGCAGTACTTC.

This clonotype was seen ten or more times. One junction end does not reproduce the germline sequence, and a read error may be involved. The V and J genes are TRBV29-1 and TRBJ1-2, with 7 bases matching TRBD1. The germline CDR1 and CDR2 sequences are SQVTM and ANQGSEA. CDR3 length: 15 residues. CDR3 DNA: TGCAGCGTAGAAGGCGAGGCAGGGGGTGACTATGGCTACACCTTC. Amino acids: CSVEGEAGGDYGYTF.

J is TRBJ2-3 and V is TRBV27; no definite D call. Trimming took 6 bases from V and 0 from J, leaving 7 bases between them. This CDR3 is 13 amino acids long. The V gene's germline CDR1 is MNHEY and CDR2 SMNVEV (reference sequence). The CDR3 nucleotides are TGTGCCAGCAGCCACCAAAGCACAGATACGCAGTATTTT. It specifies CASSHQSTDTQYF.

The V gene is TRBV24-1, the J gene TRBJ2-3; D is unresolved. Trimming cost V 4 bases and J 0 bases, with 16 bases left between them. CDR1 KGHDR and CDR2 SFDVKD come from the germline V gene. This CDR3 contains 17 residues. The CDR3 reads CATSEVSASHSTDTQYF. The CDR3 DNA reads as TGTGCCACCAGTGAGGTCTCGGCATCTCATAGCACAGATACGCAGTATTTT.

Ten or more counts support this clonotype. A junction boundary mismatches the germline segment, possibly from a read error. V usage is TRBV5-1 and J usage is TRBJ2-5, with 8 bases identical to TRBD1. The CDR3 totals 14 residues. Germline V gene sequence: CDR1 SGHRS, CDR2 YFSETQ. CDR3 loop: CASSLGQGQETQYF. DNA for the CDR3: TGTGCCAGCAGCTTAGGACAGGGACAAGAGACCCAGTACTTC.

J is TRBJ1-2 and V is TRBV5-5, with D maybe TRBD1 (6 bases). This CDR3 is built from 16 residues. V was cut by 4 bases and J by 2 bases, with 18 bases left in between. Germline CDR1 reads SGHKS; CDR2 reads YYEKEE (reference sequence). The CDR3 coding sequence is TGTGCCAGCAGCCCCACGTTCCAGGGGCTCAACTATGGCTACACCTTC. Amino acids: CASSPTFQGLNYGYTF. The full variable domain, with the rest looked up from reference TRBV5-5 and TRBJ1-2, is DAGVTQSPTHLIKTRGQQVTLRCSPISGHKSVSWYQQVLGQGPQFIFQYYEKEERGRGNFPDRFSARQFPNYSSELNVNALLLGDSALYLCASSPTFQGLNYGYTFGSGTRLTVV.

This clonotype was observed many times. This sequence joins TRBV12-3 or TRBV12-4 and TRBJ1-6; D gene ambiguous. The CDR3 loop spans 14 amino acids. V was trimmed by 1 base and J by 9 bases, leaving 10 bases between them. CDR3 protein: CASSLEGMGSPLHF. In DNA, the CDR3 is TGTGCCAGCAGTTTAGAGGGAATGGGTTCACCCCTCCACTTT.

This clonotype was seen at least ten times. The chain carries TRBV6-1 and TRBJ1-3; D ambiguous. V lost 5 bases to trimming and J lost 0 bases, with 5 bases between them. This CDR3 has 13 amino acids. Per germline, CDR1 MNHNS and CDR2 SASEGT. DNA of the CDR3: TGTGCCAGCAGTATAAGCTCTGGAAACACCATATATTTT. Protein sequence: CASSISSGNTIYF.

This clonotype was counted between two and nine times. The rearrangement links TRBV5-6 to TRBJ2-2; D remains ambiguous. The CDR3 covers 13 residues. Germline lookup yields CDR1 SGHDT and CDR2 YYEEEE. The V and J ends lost 7 bases and 7 bases respectively, with 14 bases between them. CDR3 region: CASYAWRSGELFF. CDR3 DNA: TGTGCCAGCTACGCCTGGAGAAGCGGGGAGCTGTTTTTT.

This clonotype came up a few times. The chain couples TRBV29-1 to TRBJ2-7; no clear D. This CDR3 has 12 residues. Germline V gives CDR1 SQVTM, CDR2 ANQGSEA. The ends were cut back, 0 bases at V and 4 bases at J, with 7 bases in the middle. CDR3 loop: CSVEEGPYEQYF. Here the CDR3 DNA reads TGCAGCGTTGAAGAGGGCCCTTACGAGCAGTACTTC.

This clonotype showed up just once. Since a far larger clone is one base different, this is likely a read error. This sequence joins TRBV5-1 and TRBJ2-7; no definite D call. The CDR3 length is 14 residues. V was clipped by 4 bases and J by 7 bases, with 18 bases between them. Germline CDR1 and CDR2: SGHRS and YFSETQ. Here the CDR3 reads CASSTSGANNEQYF. As DNA, the CDR3 is TGCGCCAGCAGCACCTCGGGCGCGAACAATGAGCAGTACTTC.

This clonotype was found many times. V and J are TRBV2 and TRBJ2-7, with no clear D. CDR1 SNHLY and CDR2 FYNNEI come from the germline V gene. The CDR3 runs to 16 residues. V lost 5 bases, J lost 0 bases, and 17 bases lay in between. CDR3 loop: CASSHASEGLSYEQYF. CDR3 DNA: TGTGCCAGCAGTCACGCCTCGGAAGGCCTCTCCTACGAGCAGTACTTC.

This clonotype was counted ten times or more. The J gene is TRBJ1-2, the V gene TRBV7-8; D gene ambiguous. The CDR3 consists of 14 residues. Germline loops: CDR1 SGHVS, CDR2 FQNEAQ. Trimming shortened V by 0 bases and J by 3 bases, and 8 bases separated the two germline ends. The CDR3 DNA sequence: TGTGCCAGCAGCTTAGCGGCCCTGGACTATGGCTACACCTTC. Translating gives CASSLAALDYGYTF.

This clonotype has a handful of counts. The chain joins TRBV11-2 to TRBJ2-1; a weak D match, TRBD2 (6 bases). Trimming stripped 5 bases from V and 9 bases from J, with 17 bases between. The CDR3 extends over 14 amino acids. Looked up from germline, CDR1 is SGHAT and CDR2 is FQNNGV. In DNA form, the CDR3 reads TGTGCCAGCAGCATAGGAGGGGTGTACGGTGAGCAGTTCTTC. Translation gives CASSIGGVYGEQFF. Variable domain in full (rest from reference TRBV11-2 and TRBJ2-1): EAGVAQSPRYKIIEKRQSVAFWCNPISGHATLYWYQQILGQGPKLLIQFQNNGVVDDSQLPKDRFSAERLKGVDSTLKIQPAKLEDSAVYLCASSIGGVYGEQFFGPGTRLTVL.

There are many counts of this clonotype. CDR3 bases: TGTGCCAGCAGCTTAGAATCCCTCGTGGTGTATCAGCCCCAGCATTTT. It codes for CASSLESLVVYQPQHF. V is TRBV7-2 and J is TRBJ1-5, with D hard to call. V lost 1 base to trimming and J lost 5 bases, with 15 bases between them. There are 16 residues in the CDR3. Germline assignment: CDR1 SGHTA and CDR2 FQGNSA. The variable domain in full, completed from reference TRBV7-2 and TRBJ1-5, reads GAGVSQSPSNKVTEKGKDVELRCDPISGHTALYWYRQSLGQGLEFLIYFQGNSAPDKSGLPSDRFSAERTGGSVSTLTIQRTQQEDSAVYLCASSLESLVVYQPQHFGDGTRLSIL.

The chain links TRBV30 to TRBJ1-1; D uncertain. V shed 3 bases and J shed 0 bases, with 8 bases lying between them. CDR3 length equals 13 residues. CDR1 is GTSNPN, CDR2 SVGIG, per germline (reference sequence). The CDR3 loop is CAWSGDLNTEAFF. CDR3 sequence (DNA): TGTGCCTGGAGCGGGGATTTGAACACTGAAGCTTTCTTT.

Written as DNA, the CDR3 is TGTGCCAGCAGCTTAGAGGGGGGAGTCGGCACCGGGGAGCTGTTTTTT. As protein: CASSLEGGVGTGELFF. The genes are TRBV11-2 and TRBJ2-2; TRBD2 might be the D (6 bases). CDR1 is SGHAT, CDR2 FQNNGV, per germline. V lost 0 bases and J lost 4, with 12 bases in between. The CDR3 runs 16 residues.

This clonotype was observed many times. The chain links TRBV7-2 to TRBJ2-3; tentative D call: TRBD2 (6 bases). The germline V gene has CDR1 SGHTA and CDR2 FQGNSA. The length of the CDR3 is 14 residues. Trimming pared 1 base from V and 3 bases from J, leaving 8 bases between. The CDR3 region has the DNA TGTGCCAGCAGCTTAGGCGGGACGACAGATACGCAGTATTTT. Protein: CASSLGGTTDTQYF.

V gene TRBV5-1 combines with J gene TRBJ2-7; possible D gene TRBD2, 5 bases. CDR3 length: 12 residues. Germline V lookup: CDR1 SGHRS, CDR2 YFSETQ. V dropped 2 bases and J dropped 6 bases, with 9 bases sitting between them. This CDR3 is CASSFEGSEQYF. The CDR3 nucleotides are TGCGCCAGCAGCTTTGAGGGATCCGAGCAGTACTTC.

Ten or more counts support this clonotype. This rearrangement joins TRBV30 to TRBJ1-1, with D unresolved. CDR1 is GTSNPN, CDR2 SVGIG, per germline (reference sequence). There are 12 residues in the CDR3. The V gene lost 7 bases and the J gene lost 0 bases, with 9 bases spanning the gap. The CDR3, as DNA: TGTGCCTTCGGCCCCTTGAACACTGAAGCTTTCTTT. Protein product: CAFGPLNTEAFF.

This clonotype came up many times. CDR3 sequence: CASSTRVKTYEQYF. As DNA, the CDR3 is TGTGCCAGCAGCACTCGGGTCAAAACCTACGAGCAGTACTTC. The genes are TRBV7-8 and TRBJ2-7; D unresolved. Germline CDR1 and CDR2: SGHVS and FQNEAQ. The length of the CDR3 is 14 residues. The V end lost 5 bases, the J end lost 2 bases, and 13 bases lay between the germline ends.